This T cell receptor beta chain was captured by sequencing in a study of T cells in localized non-small cell lung cancer. Germline V gene lookup returns CDR1 SNHLY and CDR2 FYNNEI. The CDR3 extends over 15 amino acids. V was pared by 5 bases and J by 5 bases, with 16 bases between. Findings of the study overall: Heterogeneity within the tumor remains possible, as just one region underwent sequencing. Tumor showed lower T cell clonality than uninvolved adjacent lung, where it was highest. Appearance in adjacent lung was seen for a median about 59 of the top 100 tumor clones.

With respect to this clone: Its antigen is currently unknown.

Profiled with immunoSEQ multiplex PCR; TCRdb holds only in-frame clones, not every one. Of some 29,000 clones listed, 70% to 90% are singletons. The chain uses TRBV2 and TRBJ2-1; D may be TRBD1 or TRBD2 (5 bases each). The starting material was peripheral blood, obtained before any cancer treatment. The sequence derives from a woman between 18 and 49 years old with stage I lung adenocarcinoma. The DNA for the CDR3 is TGTGCCAGCAGTCGGGACCGAACCCCTAACAATGAGCAGTTCTTC. Amino acid sequence: CASSRDRTPNNEQFF.